These 22 T cell receptor beta chains originate from one sample sequenced in a study of cytotoxic CD8 clonotypes in ibrutinib-treated CLL. Method: immunoSEQ multiplex PCR; TCRdb's copy keeps in-frame clones and lacks some. The sample carries about 160,000 clones, more than 80% recorded once. Sample: PBMCs, taken after 24 months of ibrutinib treatment. Receptors originate from a human donor with chronic lymphocytic leukemia.

The chain carries TRBV5-1 and TRBJ2-1; 8 nucleotides line up with TRBD2. The ends lost 0 bases at V and 6 bases at J; junction bases unmatched: 5. The CDR3 covers 15 residues. Germline-derived CDR1 and CDR2 are SGHRS and YFSETQ. CDR3 coding DNA: TGCGCCAGCAGCTTGGGCCTAGCGGGTAGCAATGAGCAGTTCTTC. Its translation is CASSLGLAGSNEQFF.

Comments on this clone: This CDR3 is also generated by other DNA sequences in the sample. This rearrangement joins TRBV7-9 to TRBJ1-1, with D hard to call. This CDR3 region has 14 residues. Germline V CDR1 and CDR2: SEHNR, FQNEAQ (reference sequence). Trimming left V 1 base short and J 0 bases short, with 6 bases between. CDR3: CASSLVAVNTEAFF. Written as DNA, the CDR3 is TGTGCCAGCAGCTTAGTGGCGGTGAACACTGAAGCTTTCTTT.

The chain has TRBV25-1 and TRBJ2-2; D unresolved. The V and J ends lost 5 bases and 2 bases respectively, with 6 bases between them. There are 13 residues in the CDR3. Germline-derived CDR1 and CDR2 are MGHDK and SYGVNS. In DNA, the CDR3 is TGTGCCAGCAGTAGCCCAAACACCGGGGAGCTGTTTTTT. Amino acid sequence: CASSSPNTGELFF.

This clone was found once. V gene TRBV2 combines with J gene TRBJ1-1, with 8 bases that match TRBD1. CDR1 and CDR2 (germline): SNHLY, FYNNEI. The junction had 3 bases not matched to a gene; V was cut back by 6 bases and J by 3 bases. CDR3 size: 13 residues. The CDR3 DNA reads TGTGCCAGCAGGGGACAGGCCTACACTGAAGCTTTCTTT. Its protein is CASRGQAYTEAFF.

This chain uses TRBV5-1 with TRBJ2-1; 10 bases match TRBD2. The germline V gene encodes CDR1 SGHRS and CDR2 YFSETQ. V lost 0 bases, J lost 2 bases, and 11 bases stayed unmatched. This CDR3 comprises 19 residues. CDR3: CASSLAVPGLAPTYNEQFF. CDR3 nucleotides: TGCGCCAGCAGCTTGGCCGTCCCGGGACTAGCGCCCACCTACAATGAGCAGTTCTTC.

The chain joins TRBV5-4 to TRBJ2-1; 9 nucleotides line up with TRBD2. There are 16 residues in the CDR3. Germline loops: CDR1 SGHNT, CDR2 YYREEE (reference sequence). Trimming took 0 bases from V and 5 from J; bases not matched to a gene: 6. The CDR3 DNA sequence: TGTGCCAGCAGCTTGGGACGACTAGCGGCCAACAATGAGCAGTTCTTC. Protein: CASSLGRLAANNEQFF.

This sequence joins TRBV30 and TRBJ1-1; D is unresolved. The CDR3 is 12 residues long. V was shortened by 5 bases and J by 5 bases, with 12 bases between the two germline ends. In germline, CDR1 is GTSNPN, CDR2 SVGIG (reference sequence). The CDR3 reads CAWGYGVTEAFF. The CDR3 nucleotides are TGTGCCTGGGGGTACGGGGTTACTGAAGCTTTCTTT.

The chain carries TRBV7-9 and TRBJ2-1; D possibly corresponds to TRBD2 (5 bases). CDR1 is SEHNR and CDR2 is FQNEAQ in the germline V gene (reference sequence). The CDR3 consists of 15 residues. Between the trimmed V and J ends, which lost 5 bases and 6 bases, there was a span of 17 bases. This CDR3 is CASSPSPDSSNEQFF. CDR3 DNA: TGTGCCAGCAGCCCGTCCCCGGACTCATCCAATGAGCAGTTCTTC.

The V and J genes are TRBV27 and TRBJ2-3; weak D call: TRBD1 (6 bases). CDR3 length: 14 amino acids. V was clipped by 2 bases and J by 5 bases, with 11 bases between them. In germline, CDR1 is MNHEY, CDR2 SMNVEV (reference sequence). Here the CDR3 reads CASSLNRVVDTQYF. The DNA for the CDR3 is TGTGCCAGCAGTTTAAACAGGGTTGTAGATACGCAGTATTTT.

The chain links TRBV6-6 to TRBJ1-2, with 8 bases that match TRBD1. Germline assignment: CDR1 MNHNY and CDR2 SVGAGI (reference sequence). There are 14 residues in the CDR3. J gave up 6 bases and V 5 bases, and 8 bases lay outside the gene matches. The chain's CDR3 is CASSPRGQDNGYTF. In nucleotides, the CDR3 is TGTGCCAGCAGTCCGCGGGGACAGGACAATGGCTACACCTTC.

Written as DNA, the CDR3 is TGTGCCTGGAGTGGAGGGGGGAGGGTGGATACGCAGTATTTT. Amino acid sequence: CAWSGGGRVDTQYF. The chain joins TRBV30 to TRBJ2-3, with D possibly matching TRBD2 (7 bases). Trimming removed 1 base at V and 6 bases at J, with 14 bases between. Germline V gene data show CDR1 as GTSNPN and CDR2 as SVGIG (reference sequence). The CDR3 covers 14 residues.

This chain uses TRBV4-2 with TRBJ1-4; maybe TRBD1 (6 bases). V was shortened by 4 bases and J by 3 bases, with 15 bases between the two germline ends. CDR1 LGHNA and CDR2 YNFKEQ come from the germline V gene. The length of the CDR3 is 16 residues. The CDR3: CASSPQGTRPNEKLFF. The DNA for the CDR3 is TGTGCCAGCAGCCCGCAGGGGACGCGCCCTAATGAAAAACTGTTTTTT.

CDR3 loop: CASSILAGGYGYTF. CDR3 in DNA: TGTGCCAGCAGTATCCTGGCAGGGGGCTATGGCTACACCTTC. J is TRBJ1-2 and V is TRBV6-5; 7 positions agree with TRBD1. CDR3 length: 14 amino acids. The J segment lost 4 bases and the V segment lost 5 bases, leaving 7 bases of the junction unmatched. CDR1 is MNHEY and CDR2 is SVGAGI in the germline V gene.

The rearrangement links TRBV6-5 to TRBJ2-2; D possibly corresponds to TRBD2 (6 bases). Germline V gene lookup returns CDR1 MNHEY and CDR2 SVGAGI. V lost 2 bases, J lost 5 bases, and 15 bases lay in between. This CDR3 has 16 residues. The CDR3 region has the DNA TGTGCCAGCAGTTACCGGGCGGACTATCATACCGGGGAGCTGTTTTTT. Its translation: CASSYRADYHTGELFF.

This clone was observed once. The CDR3 protein is CASSYQGFDTEAFF. The CDR3 coding sequence is TGTGCCAGCAGTTACCAGGGGTTTGACACTGAAGCTTTCTTT. The genes are TRBV2 and TRBJ1-1; TRBD1 might be the D (6 bases). V dropped 5 bases and J dropped 3 bases, with 13 bases sitting between them. The CDR3 is 14 amino acids. Germline V gene data show CDR1 as SNHLY and CDR2 as FYNNEI.

V is TRBV19 and J is TRBJ1-2; the D is unclear. This CDR3 region has 15 residues. V shed 2 bases and J shed 2 bases, with 12 bases lying between them. Germline loops: CDR1 LNHDA, CDR2 SQIVND (reference sequence). CDR3 region: CASSIRERTNYGYTF. The CDR3 DNA follows: TGTGCCAGTAGTATACGCGAACGGACCAACTATGGCTACACCTTC.

This clone has at least ten counts. This chain uses TRBV19 with TRBJ1-5; D not certain. Trimming pared 0 bases from V and 8 bases from J, leaving 17 bases between. Per germline, CDR1 LNHDA and CDR2 SQIVND (reference sequence). The CDR3 runs to 16 residues. The CDR3 region is CASSIDRSRRLKPQHF. In DNA, the CDR3 is TGTGCCAGTAGTATAGATCGCAGCCGGCGATTGAAGCCCCAGCATTTT.

This chain uses TRBV6-5 with TRBJ1-2; TRBD1 matches 7 bases. Germline V lookup: CDR1 MNHEY, CDR2 SVGAGI. J was trimmed by 8 bases and V by 2 bases; bases with no gene match: 8. The CDR3 runs to 14 residues. CDR3 DNA sequence: TGTGCCAGCAGTTACATCCCAGGGGGAGCAGGCTACACCTTC. Encoded protein: CASSYIPGGAGYTF.

The rearrangement uses TRBV6-6 and TRBJ1-5; D is unresolved. The V and J ends lost 11 bases and 0 bases respectively, with 8 bases between them. The germline V gene has CDR1 MNHNY and CDR2 SVGAGI (reference sequence). The length of the CDR3 is 12 residues. CDR3 region: CASGSSNQPQHF. CDR3 DNA sequence: TGTGCCTCGGGGAGTAGCAATCAGCCCCAGCATTTT.

The chain carries TRBV5-1 and TRBJ2-7, with D perhaps assigned TRBD1 or TRBD2 (5 bases each). Germline V gene data show CDR1 as SGHRS and CDR2 as YFSETQ. V was shortened by 4 bases and J by 6 bases, with 14 bases between the two germline ends. The CDR3 extends over 13 amino acids. CDR3 in amino acids: CASSREERGEQYF. CDR3 DNA sequence: TGCGCCAGCAGCCGAGAGGAGAGGGGCGAGCAGTACTTC.

V gene TRBV5-1 combines with J gene TRBJ1-4; possibly TRBD1 for D (5 bases). CDR3 size: 14 residues. The V and J ends lost 1 base and 8 bases respectively, with 12 bases between them. Germline V gene lookup returns CDR1 SGHRS and CDR2 YFSETQ. CDR3 sequence reads: CASSLWGGEEKLFF. The CDR3, as DNA: TGCGCCAGCAGCTTGTGGGGAGGGGAAGAAAAACTGTTTTTT.

The chain employs TRBV18 and TRBJ1-2, with D unresolved. V shed 2 bases and J shed 5 bases, with 15 bases lying between them. The CDR3 is made up of 15 amino acids. Germline assignment: CDR1 KGHSH and CDR2 LQKENI. Written as DNA, the CDR3 is TGTGCCAGCTCACCATTGCGGGAGGCCCATTATGGCTACACCTTC. As protein: CASSPLREAHYGYTF.